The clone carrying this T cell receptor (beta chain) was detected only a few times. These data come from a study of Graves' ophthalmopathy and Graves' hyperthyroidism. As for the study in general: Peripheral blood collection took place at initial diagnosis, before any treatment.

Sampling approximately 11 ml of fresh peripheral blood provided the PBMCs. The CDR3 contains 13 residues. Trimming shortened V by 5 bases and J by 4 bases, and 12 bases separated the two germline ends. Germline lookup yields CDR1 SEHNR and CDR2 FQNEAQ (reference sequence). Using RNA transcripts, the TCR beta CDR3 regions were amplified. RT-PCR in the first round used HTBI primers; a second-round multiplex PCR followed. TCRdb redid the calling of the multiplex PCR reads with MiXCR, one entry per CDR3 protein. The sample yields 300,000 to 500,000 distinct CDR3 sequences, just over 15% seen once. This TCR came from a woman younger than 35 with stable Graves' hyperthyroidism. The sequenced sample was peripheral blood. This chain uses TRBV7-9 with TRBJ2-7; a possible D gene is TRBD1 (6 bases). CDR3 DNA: TGTGCCAGCAGCCAAAACAGGGTTTACGAGCAGTACTTC. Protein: CASSQNRVYEQYF.